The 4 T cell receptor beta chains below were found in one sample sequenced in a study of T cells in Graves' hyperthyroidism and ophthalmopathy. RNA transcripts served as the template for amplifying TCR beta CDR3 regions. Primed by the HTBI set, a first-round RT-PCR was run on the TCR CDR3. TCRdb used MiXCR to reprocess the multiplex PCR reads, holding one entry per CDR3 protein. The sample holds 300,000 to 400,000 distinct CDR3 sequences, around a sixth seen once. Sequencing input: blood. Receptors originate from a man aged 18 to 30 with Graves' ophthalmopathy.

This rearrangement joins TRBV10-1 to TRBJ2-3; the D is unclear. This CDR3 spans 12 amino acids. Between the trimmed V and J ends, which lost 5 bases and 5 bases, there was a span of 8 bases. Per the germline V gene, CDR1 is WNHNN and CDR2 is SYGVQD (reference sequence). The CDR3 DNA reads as TGCGCCAGCAGTCGTAGTAGAGATACGCAGTATTTT. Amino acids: CASSRSRDTQYF.

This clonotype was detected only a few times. CDR3 bases: TGTGCCAGCAGTGCCCCGGACAGGGTCGGTGAAAAACTGTTTTTT. Protein sequence: CASSAPDRVGEKLFF. The chain links TRBV6-1 to TRBJ1-4; 8 bases align to TRBD1. Losses at the gene ends were 4 bases for V and 7 bases for J; bases not matched to a gene: 8. The CDR3 spans 15 residues. Germline V gene sequence: CDR1 MNHNS, CDR2 SASEGT.

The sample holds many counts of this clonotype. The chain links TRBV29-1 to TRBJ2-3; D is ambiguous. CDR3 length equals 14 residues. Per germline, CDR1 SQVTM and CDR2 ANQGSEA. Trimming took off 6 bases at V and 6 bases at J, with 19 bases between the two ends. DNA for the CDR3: TGCAGCGTGGACCCTGGCCACTCGGACGATACGCAGTATTTT. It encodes CSVDPGHSDDTQYF.

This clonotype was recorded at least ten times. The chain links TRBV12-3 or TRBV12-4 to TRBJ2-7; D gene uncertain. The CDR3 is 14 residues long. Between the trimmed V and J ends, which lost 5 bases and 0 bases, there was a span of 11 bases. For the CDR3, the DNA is TGTGCCAGCAGTCAGGACGGAATCTCCTACGAGCAGTACTTC. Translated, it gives CASSQDGISYEQYF.